This T cell receptor beta chain was sequenced for a study of T cell changes during pregnancy in multiple sclerosis. The CDR3 length is 14 residues. The V and J ends lost 8 bases and 4 bases, in that order; junction bases with no gene match: 7. Germline assignment: CDR1 MNHEY and CDR2 SVGAGI. Here immunoSEQ multiplex PCR was the method, and the copy in TCRdb shows in-frame clones only, minus some. The data hold tens of thousands of clones, with roughly 94% observed a single time. The receptor comes from a female donor with multiple sclerosis, enrolled in a pregnancy study. J is TRBJ2-1 and V is TRBV6-5, with 8 bases fitting TRBD2. Sequencing was performed on peripheral blood, taken in the third trimester of pregnancy. The CDR3 is CASALAAPYNEQFF. CDR3 nucleotides: TGTGCCAGCGCACTAGCGGCTCCGTACAATGAGCAGTTCTTC.